These 25 T cell receptor beta chains were all obtained from the same sample, sequenced in a study of cytomegalovirus exposure and HLA in healthy donors. The PCR was carried out with 60 Vbeta primers and 13 Jbeta primers. Assay used: immunoSEQ multiplex PCR; TCRdb lists only in-frame clones, some missing. Its listing shows tens of thousands of clones. The sequenced sample consisted of PBMCs. These receptors were obtained from a man aged 50-59 years in good health and CMV-seronegative.

The V call is TRBV7-8, the J call TRBJ1-1, with TRBD1 identical over 7 bases. CDR1 is SGHVS and CDR2 is FQNEAQ in the germline V gene. V gave up 2 bases and J gave up 5 bases; unmatched junction bases: 5. This CDR3 contains 14 residues. CDR3 sequence (DNA): TGTGCCAGCAGCTTAATGACAGGGAGTACTGAAGCTTTCTTT. Its translation is CASSLMTGSTEAFF.

V usage is TRBV7-2 and J usage is TRBJ2-7; the match to TRBD1 covers 7 bases. V gave up 6 bases and J gave up 3 bases; unmatched junction bases: 8. CDR1 and CDR2 (germline): SGHTA, FQGNSA. The CDR3 extends over 14 amino acids. CDR3 DNA sequence: TGTGCCAGCAGTACCTCCGGGACAGACTACGAGCAGTACTTC. Translating gives CASSTSGTDYEQYF. The full variable domain, with the rest looked up from reference TRBV7-2 and TRBJ2-7, is GAGVSQSPSNKVTEKGKDVELRCDPISGHTALYWYRQSLGQGLEFLIYFQGNSAPDKSGLPSDRFSAERTGGSVSTLTIQRTQQEDSAVYLCASSTSGTDYEQYFGPGTRLTVT.

This rearrangement joins TRBV4-2 to TRBJ2-5; the match to TRBD2 covers 15 bases. The junction had 13 bases not matched to a gene; V was cut back by 4 bases and J by 4 bases. The CDR3 covers 19 residues. Looked up from germline, CDR1 is LGHNA and CDR2 is YNFKEQ. The CDR3 sequence is CASSRTAGTSGGRGETQYF. CDR3 sequence (DNA): TGTGCCAGCAGCCGGACCGCGGGGACTAGCGGGGGGAGAGGAGAGACCCAGTACTTC.

This sequence joins TRBV5-1 and TRBJ2-1; D remains unclear. The germline gives CDR1 SGHRS, CDR2 YFSETQ. Trimming shortened V by 0 bases and J by 8 bases, and 9 bases separated the two germline ends. The CDR3 contains 13 residues. CDR3 region: CASSLAHADEQFF. The CDR3 coding sequence is TGCGCCAGCAGCTTGGCACATGCGGATGAGCAGTTCTTC. The entire variable domain, with the rest obtained from reference TRBV5-1 and TRBJ2-1, is as follows: KAGVTQTPRYLIKTRGQQVTLSCSPISGHRSVSWYQQTPGQGLQFLFEYFSETQRNKGNFPGRFSGRQFSNSRSEMNVSTLELGDSALYLCASSLAHADEQFFGPGTRLTVL.

The V gene is TRBV18, the J gene TRBJ1-5; D not resolved. The V and J ends lost 4 bases and 4 bases respectively, with 14 bases between them. The CDR3 is 15 amino acids. The germline gives CDR1 KGHSH, CDR2 LQKENI. CDR3 sequence: CASSLGTQINQPQHF. DNA for the CDR3: TGTGCCAGCTCACTCGGAACACAGATTAATCAGCCCCAGCATTTT.

V gene TRBV6-5 combines with J gene TRBJ2-7; possibly TRBD2 for D (5 bases). The CDR3 consists of 11 residues. V was clipped by 5 bases and J by 3 bases, with 5 bases between them. CDR1 MNHEY and CDR2 SVGAGI come from the germline V gene. CDR3 nucleotide sequence: TGTGCCAGCAGTGAGGGCTACGAGCAGTACTTC. The encoded protein is CASSEGYEQYF.

The rearrangement links TRBV18 to TRBJ2-1; 13 bases line up with TRBD2. The germline gives CDR1 KGHSH, CDR2 LQKENI. Trimming at V came to 3 bases and at J to 7 bases, leaving 9 bases not matched to a gene. The CDR3 totals 17 residues. This chain's CDR3 is CASSPGTSGEGNNEQFF. The CDR3, as DNA: TGTGCCAGCTCACCTGGGACTAGCGGGGAAGGCAATAATGAGCAGTTCTTC.

The V call is TRBV7-6, the J call TRBJ1-1; no clear D. In germline, CDR1 is SGHVS, CDR2 FNYEAQ. Trimming took off 5 bases at V and 1 base at J, with 8 bases between the two ends. CDR3 size: 13 residues. The CDR3 sequence: CASSVTENTEAFF. CDR3 DNA: TGTGCCAGCAGCGTAACAGAGAACACTGAAGCTTTCTTT. The whole variable domain, remainder taken from reference TRBV7-6 and TRBJ1-1, is GAGVSQSPRYKVTKRGQDVALRCDPISGHVSLYWYRQALGQGPEFLTYFNYEAQQDKSGLPNDRFSAERPEGSISTLTIQRTEQRDSAMYRCASSVTENTEAFFGQGTRLTVV.

This CDR3 reads CASSVGGTGNQPQHF. CDR3 sequence (DNA): TGTGCCAGCAGCGTAGGGGGGACTGGGAATCAGCCCCAGCATTTT. The V call is TRBV9, the J call TRBJ1-5; tentative D call: TRBD1 (5 bases). V dropped 0 bases and J dropped 4 bases, with 11 bases sitting between them. The CDR3 covers 15 residues. Germline V CDR1 and CDR2: SGDLS, YYNGEE.

V and J are TRBV19 and TRBJ2-7; no definite D call. Germline V gives CDR1 LNHDA, CDR2 SQIVND (reference sequence). This CDR3 is built from 15 residues. Trimming cost V 1 base and J 5 bases, with 15 bases left between them. The CDR3 sequence is CASSIGAQIWDEQYF. The CDR3 bases are TGTGCCAGTAGTATAGGGGCTCAAATCTGGGACGAGCAGTACTTC.

The chain has TRBV19 and TRBJ2-7; 7 nucleotides align to TRBD1. Looked up from germline, CDR1 is LNHDA and CDR2 is SQIVND (reference sequence). The V segment lost 4 bases and the J segment 1 base; nucleotides outside the gene matches: 1. The CDR3 is made up of 13 amino acids. CDR3 bases: TGTGCCAGTAGTAGGGACAGATCCTACGAGCAGTACTTC. The encoded protein is CASSRDRSYEQYF. Filled out from reference TRBV19 and TRBJ2-7, the complete variable domain reads DGGITQSPKYLFRKEGQNVTLSCEQNLNHDAMYWYRQDPGQGLRLIYYSQIVNDFQKGDIAEGYSVSREKKESFPLTVTSAQKNPTAFYLCASSRDRSYEQYFGPGTRLTVT.

This chain joins TRBV7-9 and TRBJ1-6, with TRBD1 as a possible D gene (5 bases). Per germline, CDR1 SEHNR and CDR2 FQNEAQ (reference sequence). The CDR3 length is 15 residues. Trimming removed 1 base at V and 10 bases at J, with 14 bases between. The CDR3 is CASSLVGEGRSPLHF. CDR3 nucleotides: TGTGCCAGCAGCTTAGTGGGGGAGGGGCGCTCACCCCTCCACTTT.

Remarks on this clone: The sample holds other DNA sequences that translate to the same CDR3. The J gene is TRBJ2-5, the V gene TRBV2; D not certain. The CDR3 consists of 11 residues. Germline CDR1 and CDR2: SNHLY and FYNNEI. As DNA, the CDR3 is TGTGCTAGCTCCTATCAAGAGACCCAGTACTTC. Translation gives CASSYQETQYF.

This chain uses TRBV11-3 with TRBJ1-1, with D unclear. The germline V gene encodes CDR1 SGHNT and CDR2 YENEEA. Trimming took 3 bases from V and 5 from J, leaving 10 bases between them. The CDR3 is 13 amino acids. The CDR3 loop is CASSLGSRTEAFF. CDR3 nucleotides: TGTGCCAGCAGCTTGGGGAGTAGGACTGAAGCTTTCTTT.

The rearrangement uses TRBV4-2 and TRBJ2-3, with D possibly TRBD2 on 5 matching bases. V was clipped by 2 bases and J by 4 bases, with 7 bases between them. CDR1 LGHNA and CDR2 YNFKEQ come from the germline V gene. CDR3 length: 13 residues. The CDR3 region has the DNA TGTGCCAGCAGCCAACAGGAGGCAGATACGCAGTATTTT. Translated, it gives CASSQQEADTQYF.

The chain uses TRBV5-7 and TRBJ2-3; 8 nucleotides agree with TRBD1. TRBV5-7 is marked as an open reading frame, function uncertain. The trim removed 6 bases at V and 2 bases at J, leaving 11 bases unmatched. This CDR3 has 16 residues. DNA for the CDR3: TGTGCCAGCATAAGATCAGGGGGCGATTTCACAGATACGCAGTATTTT. As protein: CASIRSGGDFTDTQYF.

V and J are TRBV5-4 and TRBJ1-6; D perhaps matches TRBD1 (5 bases). This CDR3 spans 14 amino acids. The germline gives CDR1 SGHNT, CDR2 YYREEE (reference sequence). V lost 4 bases, J lost 7 bases, and 12 bases lay in between. CDR3 sequence reads: CASSMDIQNSPLHF. CDR3 in DNA: TGTGCCAGCAGCATGGACATTCAAAATTCACCCCTCCACTTT.

The chain recombines TRBV9 with TRBJ2-2; a weak D match, TRBD1 (6 bases). V shed 3 bases and J shed 5 bases, with 14 bases lying between them. In germline, CDR1 is SGDLS, CDR2 YYNGEE. The CDR3 has 15 residues. CDR3 region: CASSAPGTLTGELFF. For the CDR3, the DNA is TGTGCCAGCAGCGCCCCCGGGACATTAACCGGGGAGCTGTTTTTT.

This sequence joins TRBV5-5 and TRBJ2-7, with 9 bases fitting TRBD1. This CDR3 spans 14 amino acids. Trimming took 3 bases from V and 3 from J; bases not matched to a gene: 4. The germline V gene has CDR1 SGHKS and CDR2 YYEKEE (reference sequence). The CDR3 loop reads CASSWGQGNYEQYF. CDR3 DNA sequence: TGTGCCAGCAGCTGGGGACAGGGAAACTACGAGCAGTACTTC.

V usage is TRBV5-1 and J usage is TRBJ1-4; D possibly corresponds to TRBD1 (5 bases). The V end lost 0 bases, the J end lost 5 bases, and 11 bases lay between the germline ends. Germline V gives CDR1 SGHRS, CDR2 YFSETQ. CDR3 length: 15 residues. CDR3 sequence: CASSLAGESNEKLFF. CDR3 in DNA: TGCGCCAGCAGCTTGGCGGGGGAATCAAATGAAAAACTGTTTTTT.

The CDR3 reads CAISASGQAYEQYF. The DNA of the CDR3 is TGTGCCATCAGCGCCTCGGGACAGGCCTACGAGCAGTACTTC. This chain links TRBV10-3 with TRBJ2-7; TRBD1 aligns across 8 bases. The CDR3 sequence is 14 residues long. J gave up 2 bases and V 6 bases, and 6 bases lay outside the gene matches. Germline V gene lookup returns CDR1 ENHRY and CDR2 SYGVKD.

V is TRBV19 and J is TRBJ1-5; perhaps TRBD1 as D (6 bases). The CDR3 consists of 14 residues. The V gene's germline CDR1 is LNHDA and CDR2 SQIVND (reference sequence). The V gene lost 6 bases and the J gene lost 7 bases, with 16 bases spanning the gap. This chain's CDR3 is CASRLLRGGQPQHF. The CDR3 coding sequence is TGTGCCAGTAGGTTACTTAGGGGGGGCCAGCCCCAGCATTTT.

V and J are TRBV9 and TRBJ1-6; a possible D gene is TRBD1 (6 bases). Trimming took 2 bases from V and 8 from J, leaving 11 bases between them. This CDR3 is 14 amino acids long. Germline CDR1 and CDR2: SGDLS and YYNGEE. CDR3 nucleotides: TGTGCCAGCAGCGTGGGGGACACGTATTCACCCCTCCACTTT. Its translation is CASSVGDTYSPLHF. The complete variable domain, with remaining parts taken from reference TRBV9 and TRBJ1-6, reads DSGVTQTPKHLITATGQRVTLRCSPRSGDLSVYWYQQSLDQGLQFLIQYYNGEERAKGNILERFSAQQFPDLHSELNLSSLELGDSALYFCASSVGDTYSPLHFGNGTRLTVT.

The CDR3: CASSPAGSTDTQYF. CDR3 bases: TGTGCCAGTTCGCCGGCAGGGAGCACAGATACGCAGTATTTT. This chain connects TRBV6-1 to TRBJ2-3; D may be TRBD1 (5 bases). CDR1 MNHNS and CDR2 SASEGT come from the germline V gene. This CDR3 comprises 14 residues. V lost 9 bases, J lost 0 bases, and 13 bases lay in between.

V and J are TRBV7-2 and TRBJ1-6; 7 nucleotides agree with TRBD1. CDR3 length: 14 amino acids. The germline CDR1 and CDR2 sequences are SGHTA and FQGNSA. Unmatched junction bases numbered 8, after V lost 6 bases and J lost 9 bases. Here the CDR3 reads CASRPGGQSSPLHF. For the CDR3, the DNA is TGTGCCAGCAGGCCAGGGGGGCAGAGTTCACCCCTCCACTTT.